A single sample gave rise to the 8 T cell receptor beta chains below, sequenced in a study of blood T cell repertoires in COVID-19. Clones were read by immunoSEQ multiplex PCR, and TCRdb kept only the in-frame ones, dropping some. The sample carries 350,000 to 450,000 clones, nearly 90% recorded once. The sample taken for sequencing was PBMCs or T cells enriched from blood (not recorded which). The receptors stem from a woman under 30 who had been exposed to COVID-19.

The genes are TRBV29-1 and TRBJ1-1; D ambiguous. Germline assignment: CDR1 SQVTM and CDR2 ANQGSEA. The CDR3 has 13 amino acids. Trimming took off 2 bases at V and 2 bases at J, with 9 bases between the two ends. Here the CDR3 reads CSVESTDNTEAFF. The CDR3 DNA sequence: TGCAGCGTTGAATCTACAGATAACACTGAAGCTTTCTTT.

The chain uses TRBV2 and TRBJ1-5; D perhaps matches TRBD1 (5 bases). Germline assignment: CDR1 SNHLY and CDR2 FYNNEI. The CDR3 spans 13 residues. V was clipped by 7 bases and J by 7 bases, with 14 bases between them. Here the CDR3 DNA reads TGTGCCAGCAAGAAGGACGGGGGGCAGCCCCAGCATTTT. Its translation: CASKKDGGQPQHF.

This rearrangement joins TRBV24-1 to TRBJ2-7; TRBD1 agrees at 8 bases. After removal of 3 bases from V and 6 bases from J, the junction contained 6 bases not matched to a gene. Looked up from germline, CDR1 is KGHDR and CDR2 is SFDVKD. This CDR3 comprises 14 residues. The CDR3 protein is CATSDTGTGPEQYF. DNA for the CDR3: TGTGCCACCAGTGATACCGGGACAGGACCCGAGCAGTACTTC.

J is TRBJ2-3 and V is TRBV4-1; 7 bases map to TRBD2. Germline CDR1 MGHRA, CDR2 YSYEKL. V trimming: 5 bases; J trimming: 5 bases; junction bases outside the gene matches: 13. This CDR3 is built from 16 residues. CDR3 coding DNA: TGCGCCAGCAGCTCATGGGCTAGCGGAGGGGTAGATACGCAGTATTTT. Its translation: CASSSWASGGVDTQYF.

This clone was seen once. The V gene is TRBV13, the J gene TRBJ2-3; 11 bases align to TRBD2. The CDR3 is 18 residues long. V was clipped by 7 bases and J by 3 bases; unmatched bases: 15. Germline V gene lookup returns CDR1 PRHDT and CDR2 FYEKMQ (reference sequence). CDR3 coding DNA: TGTGCCAGCACCCAGAGGGGGTTCGCTAGCGGGAGGACAGATACGCAGTATTTT. Translated: CASTQRGFASGRTDTQYF.

The rearrangement uses TRBV15 and TRBJ2-7; D ambiguous. Trimming removed 1 base at V and 6 bases at J, with 10 bases between. The CDR3 runs to 13 residues. Germline lookup yields CDR1 LNHNV and CDR2 YYDKDF (reference sequence). CDR3 coding DNA: TGTGCCACCAGCAGAGGCTCCAGATTCGAGCAGTACTTC. Its protein is CATSRGSRFEQYF.

This chain joins TRBV27 and TRBJ1-5, with D unclear. V was clipped by 0 bases and J by 1 base, with 7 bases between them. There are 15 residues in the CDR3. The germline gives CDR1 MNHEY, CDR2 SMNVEV (reference sequence). CDR3 DNA: TGTGCCAGCAGTTTATCGCCCCGGAGCAATCAGCCCCAGCATTTT. This sequence encodes CASSLSPRSNQPQHF.

The J gene is TRBJ2-3, the V gene TRBV5-8; 12 positions agree with TRBD2. CDR3 length: 17 amino acids. Looked up from germline, CDR1 is SGHTS and CDR2 is YDEGEE. Unmatched junction bases numbered 8, after V lost 4 bases and J lost 2 bases. CDR3 region: CASSRITSGGNTDTQYF. The CDR3 DNA is TGTGCCAGCAGCCGCATAACTAGCGGGGGGAACACAGATACGCAGTATTTT.